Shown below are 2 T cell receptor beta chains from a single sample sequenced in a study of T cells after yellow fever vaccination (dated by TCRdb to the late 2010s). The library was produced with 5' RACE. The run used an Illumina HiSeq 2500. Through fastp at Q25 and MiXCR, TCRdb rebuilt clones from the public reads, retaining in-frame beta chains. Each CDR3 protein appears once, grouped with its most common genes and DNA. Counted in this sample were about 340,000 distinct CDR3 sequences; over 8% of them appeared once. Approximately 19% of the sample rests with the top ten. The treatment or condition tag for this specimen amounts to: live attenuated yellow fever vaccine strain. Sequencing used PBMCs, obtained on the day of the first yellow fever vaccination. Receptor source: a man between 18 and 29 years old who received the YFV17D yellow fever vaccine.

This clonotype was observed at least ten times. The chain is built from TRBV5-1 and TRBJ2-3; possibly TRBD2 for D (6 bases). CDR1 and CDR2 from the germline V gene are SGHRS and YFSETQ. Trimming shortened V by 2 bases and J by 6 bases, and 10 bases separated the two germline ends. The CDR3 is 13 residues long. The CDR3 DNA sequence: TGCGCCAGCAGCTTCCCGGGGGACGATACGCAGTATTTT. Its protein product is CASSFPGDDTQYF.

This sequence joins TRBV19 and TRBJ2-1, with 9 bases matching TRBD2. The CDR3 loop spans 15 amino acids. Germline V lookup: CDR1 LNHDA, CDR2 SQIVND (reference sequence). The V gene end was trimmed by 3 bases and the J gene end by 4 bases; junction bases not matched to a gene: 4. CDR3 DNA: TGTGCCAGTAGTATTTCTAGCGGGGATTACAATGAGCAGTTCTTC. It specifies CASSISSGDYNEQFF. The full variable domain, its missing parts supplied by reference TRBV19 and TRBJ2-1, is DGGITQSPKYLFRKEGQNVTLSCEQNLNHDAMYWYRQDPGQGLRLIYYSQIVNDFQKGDIAEGYSVSREKKESFPLTVTSAQKNPTAFYLCASSISSGDYNEQFFGPGTRLTVL.